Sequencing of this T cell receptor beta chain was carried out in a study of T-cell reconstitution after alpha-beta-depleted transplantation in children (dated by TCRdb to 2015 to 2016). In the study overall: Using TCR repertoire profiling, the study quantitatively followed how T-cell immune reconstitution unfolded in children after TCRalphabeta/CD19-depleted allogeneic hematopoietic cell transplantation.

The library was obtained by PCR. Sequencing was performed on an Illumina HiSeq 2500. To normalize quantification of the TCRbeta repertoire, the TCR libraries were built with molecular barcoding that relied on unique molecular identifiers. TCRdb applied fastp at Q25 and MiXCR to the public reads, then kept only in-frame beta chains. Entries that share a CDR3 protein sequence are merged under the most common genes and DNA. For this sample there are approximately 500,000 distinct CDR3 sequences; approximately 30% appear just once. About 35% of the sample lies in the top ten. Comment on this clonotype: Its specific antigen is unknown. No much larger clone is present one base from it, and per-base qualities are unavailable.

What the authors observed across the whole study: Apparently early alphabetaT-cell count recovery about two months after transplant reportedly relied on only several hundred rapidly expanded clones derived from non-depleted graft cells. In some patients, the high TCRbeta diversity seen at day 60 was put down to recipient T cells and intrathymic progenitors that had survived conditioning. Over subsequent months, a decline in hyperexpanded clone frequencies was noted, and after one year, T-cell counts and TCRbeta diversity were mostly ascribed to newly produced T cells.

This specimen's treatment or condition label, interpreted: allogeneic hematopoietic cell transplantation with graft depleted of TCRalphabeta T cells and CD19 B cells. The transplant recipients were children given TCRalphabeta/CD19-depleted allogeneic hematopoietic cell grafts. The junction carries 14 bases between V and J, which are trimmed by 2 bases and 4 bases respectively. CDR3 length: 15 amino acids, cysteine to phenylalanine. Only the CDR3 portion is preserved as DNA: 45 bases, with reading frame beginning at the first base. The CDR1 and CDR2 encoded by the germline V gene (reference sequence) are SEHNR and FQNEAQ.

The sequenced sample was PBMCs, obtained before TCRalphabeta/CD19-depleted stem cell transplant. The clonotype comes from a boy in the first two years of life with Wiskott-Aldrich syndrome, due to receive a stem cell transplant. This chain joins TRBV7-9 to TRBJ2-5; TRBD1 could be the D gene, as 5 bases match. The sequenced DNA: TGTGCCAGCAGCTTACCAGGGCCCCTTGGAGAGACCCAGTACTTC. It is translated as CASSLPGPLGETQYF. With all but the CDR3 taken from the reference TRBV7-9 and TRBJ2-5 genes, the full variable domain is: DTGVSQNPRHKITKRGQNVTFRCDPISEHNRLYWYRQTLGQGPEFLTYFQNEAQLEKSRLLSDRFSAERPKGSFSTLEIQRTEQGDSAMYLCASSLPGPLGETQYFGPGTRLLVL.